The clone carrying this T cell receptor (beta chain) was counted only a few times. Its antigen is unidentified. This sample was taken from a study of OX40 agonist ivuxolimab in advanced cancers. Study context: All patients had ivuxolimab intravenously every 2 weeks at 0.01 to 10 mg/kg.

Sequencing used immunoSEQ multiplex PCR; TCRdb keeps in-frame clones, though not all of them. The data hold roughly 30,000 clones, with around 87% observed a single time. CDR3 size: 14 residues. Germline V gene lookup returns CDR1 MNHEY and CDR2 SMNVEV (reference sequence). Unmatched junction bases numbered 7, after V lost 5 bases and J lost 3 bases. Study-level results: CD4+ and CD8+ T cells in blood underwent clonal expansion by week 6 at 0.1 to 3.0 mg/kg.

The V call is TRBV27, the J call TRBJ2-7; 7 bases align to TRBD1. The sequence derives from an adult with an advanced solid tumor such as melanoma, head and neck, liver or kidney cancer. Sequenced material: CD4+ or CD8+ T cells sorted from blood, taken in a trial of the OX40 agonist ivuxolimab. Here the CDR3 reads CASSTGAGGYEQYF. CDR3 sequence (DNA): TGTGCCAGCAGTACCGGGGCAGGGGGCTACGAGCAGTACTTC.